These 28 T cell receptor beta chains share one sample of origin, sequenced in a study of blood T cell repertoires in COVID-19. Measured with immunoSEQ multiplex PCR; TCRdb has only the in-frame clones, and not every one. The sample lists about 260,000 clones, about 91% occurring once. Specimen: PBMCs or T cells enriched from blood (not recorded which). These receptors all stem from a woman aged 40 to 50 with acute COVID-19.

The chain's CDR3 is CATSDSVASTDTQYF. CDR3 bases: TGTGCCACCAGTGATAGCGTTGCTAGCACAGATACGCAGTATTTT. This chain links TRBV24-1 with TRBJ2-3; D call uncertain. V gave up 3 bases and J gave up 0 bases, with 9 bases separating them. The CDR3 is 15 residues long. Germline CDR1 and CDR2: KGHDR and SFDVKD.

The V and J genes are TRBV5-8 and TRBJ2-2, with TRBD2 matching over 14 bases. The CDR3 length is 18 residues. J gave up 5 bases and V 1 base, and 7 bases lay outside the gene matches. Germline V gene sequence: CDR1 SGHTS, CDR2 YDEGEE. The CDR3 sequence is CASSLYGLAGGWTGELFF. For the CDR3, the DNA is TGTGCCAGCAGCTTGTATGGACTAGCGGGAGGTTGGACCGGGGAGCTGTTTTTT.

CDR3 loop: CASSPGDRATNEAFF. Written as DNA, the CDR3 is TGTGCCAGCAGTCCGGGGGACAGGGCGACTAATGAAGCTTTCTTT. The V and J genes are TRBV28 and TRBJ1-1; 9 bases line up with TRBD1. Trimming at V came to 5 bases and at J to 7 bases, leaving 11 bases not matched to a gene. Looked up from germline, CDR1 is MDHEN and CDR2 is SYDVKM. This CDR3 has 15 residues.

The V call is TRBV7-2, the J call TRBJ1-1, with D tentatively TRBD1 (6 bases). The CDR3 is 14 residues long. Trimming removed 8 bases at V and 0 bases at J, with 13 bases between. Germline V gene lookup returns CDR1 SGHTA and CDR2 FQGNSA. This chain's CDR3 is CASHLQGLNTEAFF. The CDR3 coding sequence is TGTGCCAGCCACCTACAGGGCCTGAACACTGAAGCTTTCTTT. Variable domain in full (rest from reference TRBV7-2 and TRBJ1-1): GAGVSQSPSNKVTEKGKDVELRCDPISGHTALYWYRQSLGQGLEFLIYFQGNSAPDKSGLPSDRFSAERTGGSVSTLTIQRTQQEDSAVYLCASHLQGLNTEAFFGQGTRLTVV.

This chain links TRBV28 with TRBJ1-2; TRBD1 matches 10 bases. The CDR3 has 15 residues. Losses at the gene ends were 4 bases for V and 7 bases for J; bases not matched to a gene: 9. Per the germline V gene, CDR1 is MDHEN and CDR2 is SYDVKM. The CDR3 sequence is CASSSSGTGAGGYTF. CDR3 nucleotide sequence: TGTGCCAGCAGTTCCTCAGGGACAGGGGCCGGTGGCTACACCTTC.

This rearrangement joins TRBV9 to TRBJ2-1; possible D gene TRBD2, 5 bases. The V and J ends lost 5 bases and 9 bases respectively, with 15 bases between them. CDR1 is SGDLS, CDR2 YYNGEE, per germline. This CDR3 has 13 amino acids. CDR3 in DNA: TGTGCCAGCAGTACGACTACGATTGGTGAGCAGTTCTTC. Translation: CASSTTTIGEQFF.

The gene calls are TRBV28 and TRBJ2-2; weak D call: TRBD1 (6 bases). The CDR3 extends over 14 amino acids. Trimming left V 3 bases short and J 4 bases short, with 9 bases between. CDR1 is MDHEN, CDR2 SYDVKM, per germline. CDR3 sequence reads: CASSFQGRTGELFF. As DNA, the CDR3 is TGTGCCAGCAGTTTCCAGGGGCGCACCGGGGAGCTGTTTTTT.

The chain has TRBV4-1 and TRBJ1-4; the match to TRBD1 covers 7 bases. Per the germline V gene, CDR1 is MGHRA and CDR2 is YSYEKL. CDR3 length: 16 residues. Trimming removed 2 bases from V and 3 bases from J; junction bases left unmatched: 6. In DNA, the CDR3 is TGCGCCAGCAGCCAAATAGGGACAGCCGCTAATGAAAAACTGTTTTTT. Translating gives CASSQIGTAANEKLFF.

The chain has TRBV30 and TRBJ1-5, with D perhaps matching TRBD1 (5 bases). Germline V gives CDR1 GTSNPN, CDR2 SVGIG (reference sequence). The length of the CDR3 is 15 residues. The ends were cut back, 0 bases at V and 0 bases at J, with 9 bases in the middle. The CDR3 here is CAWSVVGHSNQPQHF. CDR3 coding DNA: TGTGCCTGGAGTGTCGTCGGACATAGCAATCAGCCCCAGCATTTT.

Written as DNA, the CDR3 is TGCAGCGTTGCAGGGAATGGCTACACCTTC. Protein product: CSVAGNGYTF. This sequence joins TRBV29-1 and TRBJ1-2, with TRBD1 as a possible D gene (5 bases). The CDR3 loop spans 10 amino acids. V was pared by 4 bases and J by 6 bases, with 6 bases between. Germline CDR1 SQVTM, CDR2 ANQGSEA. Together with reference TRBV29-1 and TRBJ1-2, the CDR3 gives the full variable domain: SAVISQKPSRDICQRGTSLTIQCQVDSQVTMMFWYRQQPGQSLTLIATANQGSEATYESGFVIDKFPISRPNLTFSTLTVSNMSPEDSSIYLCSVAGNGYTFGSGTRLTVV.

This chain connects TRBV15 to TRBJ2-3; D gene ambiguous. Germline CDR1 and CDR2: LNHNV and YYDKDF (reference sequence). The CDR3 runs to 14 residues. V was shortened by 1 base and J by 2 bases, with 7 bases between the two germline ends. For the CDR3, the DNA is TGTGCCACCAGCAGAGCCAGAATCACAGATACGCAGTATTTT. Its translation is CATSRARITDTQYF.

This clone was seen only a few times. DNA for the CDR3: TGTGCCAGCATCCCCGGAACAGGGGGGACAGATACGCAGTATTTT. Its protein is CASIPGTGGTDTQYF. The V and J genes are TRBV2 and TRBJ2-3; 8 positions agree with TRBD1. Germline V gene sequence: CDR1 SNHLY, CDR2 FYNNEI. CDR3 size: 15 residues. With V trimmed by 7 bases and J by 3 bases, 9 bases remained unmatched.

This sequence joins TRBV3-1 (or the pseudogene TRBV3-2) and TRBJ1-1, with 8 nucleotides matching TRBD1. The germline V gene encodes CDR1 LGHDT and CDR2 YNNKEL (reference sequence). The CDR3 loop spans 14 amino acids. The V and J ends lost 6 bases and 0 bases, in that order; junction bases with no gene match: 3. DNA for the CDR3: TGTGCCAGCAGTCGACAGGGGCTGAACACTGAAGCTTTCTTT. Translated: CASSRQGLNTEAFF.

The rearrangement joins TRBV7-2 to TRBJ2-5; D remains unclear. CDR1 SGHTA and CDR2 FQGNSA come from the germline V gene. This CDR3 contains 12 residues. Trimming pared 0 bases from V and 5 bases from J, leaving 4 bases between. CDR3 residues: CASSLASETQYF. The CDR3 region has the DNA TGTGCCAGCAGCTTAGCATCGGAGACCCAGTACTTC.

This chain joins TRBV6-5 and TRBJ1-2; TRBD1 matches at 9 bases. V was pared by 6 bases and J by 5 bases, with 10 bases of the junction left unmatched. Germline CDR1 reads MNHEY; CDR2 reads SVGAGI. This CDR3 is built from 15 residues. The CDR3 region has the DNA TGTGCCAGCAGCCCCGAGGGACAGGGAAGGTATGGCTACACCTTC. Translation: CASSPEGQGRYGYTF.

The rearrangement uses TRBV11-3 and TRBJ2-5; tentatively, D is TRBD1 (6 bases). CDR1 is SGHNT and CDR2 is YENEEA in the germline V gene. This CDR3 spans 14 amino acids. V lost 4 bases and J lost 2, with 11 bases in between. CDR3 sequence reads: CASSSLRGQETQYF. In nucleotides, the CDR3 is TGTGCCAGCAGCTCCCTCAGGGGTCAAGAGACCCAGTACTTC.

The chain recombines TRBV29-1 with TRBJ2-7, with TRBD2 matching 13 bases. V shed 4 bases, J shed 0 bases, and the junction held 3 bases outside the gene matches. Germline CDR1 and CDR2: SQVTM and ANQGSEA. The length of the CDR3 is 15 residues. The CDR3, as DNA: TGCAGCGTTGTCGGGACTAGCGGGATCTCCTACGAGCAGTACTTC. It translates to CSVVGTSGISYEQYF.

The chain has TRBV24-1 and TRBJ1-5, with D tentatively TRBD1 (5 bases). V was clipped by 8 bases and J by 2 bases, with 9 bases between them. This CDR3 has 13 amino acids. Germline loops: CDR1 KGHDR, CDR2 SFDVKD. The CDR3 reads CATNTGGNQPQHF. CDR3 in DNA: TGTGCCACCAACACGGGGGGCAATCAGCCCCAGCATTTT.

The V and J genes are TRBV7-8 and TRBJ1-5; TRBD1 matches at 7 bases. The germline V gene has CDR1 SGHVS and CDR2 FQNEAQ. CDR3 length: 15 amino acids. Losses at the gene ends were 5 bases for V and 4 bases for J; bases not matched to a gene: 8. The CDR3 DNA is TGTGCCAGCAGCAGCAGGGACAGCCGAAATCAGCCCCAGCATTTT. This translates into CASSSRDSRNQPQHF.

The CDR3 is CASSPTGQGVSGNTIYF. CDR3 nucleotide sequence: TGTGCCAGCAGTCCTACCGGACAGGGGGTATCTGGAAACACCATATATTTT. The chain combines TRBV11-2 with TRBJ1-3; 10 bases fit TRBD1. The CDR3 is 17 amino acids. The ends lost 6 bases at V and 1 base at J; junction bases unmatched: 9. Germline V gives CDR1 SGHAT, CDR2 FQNNGV.

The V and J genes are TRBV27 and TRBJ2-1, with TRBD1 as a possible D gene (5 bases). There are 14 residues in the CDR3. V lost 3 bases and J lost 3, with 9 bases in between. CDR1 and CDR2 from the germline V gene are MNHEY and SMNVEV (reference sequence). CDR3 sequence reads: CASSFAGHYNEQFF. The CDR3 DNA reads TGTGCCAGCAGTTTTGCAGGACACTACAATGAGCAGTTCTTC.

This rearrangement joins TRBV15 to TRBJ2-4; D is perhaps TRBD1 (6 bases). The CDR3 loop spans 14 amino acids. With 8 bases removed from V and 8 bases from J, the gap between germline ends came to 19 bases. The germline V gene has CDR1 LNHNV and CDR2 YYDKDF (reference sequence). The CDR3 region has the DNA TGTGCCACCCGTCATGGGACAAGAGGGGACATTCAGTACTTC. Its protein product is CATRHGTRGDIQYF. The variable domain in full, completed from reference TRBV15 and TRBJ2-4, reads DAMVIQNPRYQVTQFGKPVTLSCSQTLNHNVMYWYQQKSSQAPKLLFHYYDKDFNNEADTPDNFQSRRPNTSFCFLDIRSPGLGDTAMYLCATRHGTRGDIQYFGAGTRLSVL.

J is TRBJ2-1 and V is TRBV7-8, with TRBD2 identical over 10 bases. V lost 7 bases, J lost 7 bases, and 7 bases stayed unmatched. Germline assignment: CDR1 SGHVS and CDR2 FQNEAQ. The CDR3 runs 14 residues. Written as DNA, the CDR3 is TGTGCCAGCAAGTTTAGCGGGAGGTTGAATGAGCAGTTCTTC. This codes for CASKFSGRLNEQFF.

The CDR3 DNA reads as TGTGCCAGCAGCCCCCAAGGAGGACGGATGAACACTGAAGCTTTCTTT. Translation gives CASSPQGGRMNTEAFF. J is TRBJ1-1 and V is TRBV6-4; D uncertain. In germline, CDR1 is MRHNA, CDR2 SNTAGT. V was pared by 6 bases and J by 0 bases, with 17 bases between. The CDR3 has 16 residues.

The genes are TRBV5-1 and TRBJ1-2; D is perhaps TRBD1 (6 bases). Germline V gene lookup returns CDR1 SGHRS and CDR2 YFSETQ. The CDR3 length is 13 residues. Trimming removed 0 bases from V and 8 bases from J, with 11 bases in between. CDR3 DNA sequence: TGCGCCAGCAGCTTGGCAGGGGAAGAGGGCTACACCTTC. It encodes CASSLAGEEGYTF.

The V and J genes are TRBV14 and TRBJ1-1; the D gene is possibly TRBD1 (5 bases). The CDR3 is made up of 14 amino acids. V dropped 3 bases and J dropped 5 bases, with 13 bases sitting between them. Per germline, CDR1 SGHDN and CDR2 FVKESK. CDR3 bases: TGTGCCAGCAGCCAGCAAACAGGTTGGACTGAAGCTTTCTTT. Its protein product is CASSQQTGWTEAFF.

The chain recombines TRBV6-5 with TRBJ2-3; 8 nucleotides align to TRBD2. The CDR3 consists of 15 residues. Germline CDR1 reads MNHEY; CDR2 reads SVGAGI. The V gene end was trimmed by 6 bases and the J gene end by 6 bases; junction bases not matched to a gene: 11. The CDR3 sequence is CASRPETAGEDTQYF. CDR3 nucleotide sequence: TGTGCCAGCAGGCCCGAGACAGCGGGAGAGGATACGCAGTATTTT.

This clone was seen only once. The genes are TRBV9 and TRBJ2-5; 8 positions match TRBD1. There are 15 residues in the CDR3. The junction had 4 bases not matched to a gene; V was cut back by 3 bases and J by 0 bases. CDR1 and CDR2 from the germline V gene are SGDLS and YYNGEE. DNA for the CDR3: TGTGCCAGCAGCGACGACAGGGGCTACCAAGAGACCCAGTACTTC. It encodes CASSDDRGYQETQYF.